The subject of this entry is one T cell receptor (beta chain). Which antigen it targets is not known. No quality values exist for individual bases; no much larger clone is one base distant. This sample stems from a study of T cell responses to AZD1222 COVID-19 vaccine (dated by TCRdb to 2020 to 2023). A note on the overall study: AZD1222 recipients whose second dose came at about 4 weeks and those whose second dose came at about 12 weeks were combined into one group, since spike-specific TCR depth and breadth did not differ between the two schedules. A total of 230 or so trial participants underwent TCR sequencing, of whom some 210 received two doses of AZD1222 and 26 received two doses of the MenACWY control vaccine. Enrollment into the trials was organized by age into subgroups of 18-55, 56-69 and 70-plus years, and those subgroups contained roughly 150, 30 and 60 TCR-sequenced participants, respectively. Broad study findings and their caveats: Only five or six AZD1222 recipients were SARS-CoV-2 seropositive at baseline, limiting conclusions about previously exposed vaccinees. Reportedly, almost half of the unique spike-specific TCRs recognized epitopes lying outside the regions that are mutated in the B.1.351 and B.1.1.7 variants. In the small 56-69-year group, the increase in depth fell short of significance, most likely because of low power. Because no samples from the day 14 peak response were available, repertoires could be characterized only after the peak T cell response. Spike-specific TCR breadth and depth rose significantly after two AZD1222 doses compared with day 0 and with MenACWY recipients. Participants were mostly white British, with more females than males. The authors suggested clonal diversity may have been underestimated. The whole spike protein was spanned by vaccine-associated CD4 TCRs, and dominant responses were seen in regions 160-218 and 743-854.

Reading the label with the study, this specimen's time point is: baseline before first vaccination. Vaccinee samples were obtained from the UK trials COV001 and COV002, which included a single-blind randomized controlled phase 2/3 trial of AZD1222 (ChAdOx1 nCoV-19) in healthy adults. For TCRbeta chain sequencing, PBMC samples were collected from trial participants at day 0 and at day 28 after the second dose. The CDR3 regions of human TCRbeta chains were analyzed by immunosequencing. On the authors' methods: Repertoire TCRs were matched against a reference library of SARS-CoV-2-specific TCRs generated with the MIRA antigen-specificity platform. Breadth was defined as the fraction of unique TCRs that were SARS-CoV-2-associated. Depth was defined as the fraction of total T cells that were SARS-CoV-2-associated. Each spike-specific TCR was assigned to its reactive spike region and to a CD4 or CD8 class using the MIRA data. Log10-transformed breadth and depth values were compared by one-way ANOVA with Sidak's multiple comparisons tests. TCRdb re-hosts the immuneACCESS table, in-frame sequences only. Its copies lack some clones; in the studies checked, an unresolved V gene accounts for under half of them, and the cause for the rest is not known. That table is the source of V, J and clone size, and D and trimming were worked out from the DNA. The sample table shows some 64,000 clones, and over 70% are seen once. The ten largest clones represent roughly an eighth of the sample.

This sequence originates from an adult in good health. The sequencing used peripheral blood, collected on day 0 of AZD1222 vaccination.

The CDR3 region reads CASSELASGTDTQYF. In nucleotide form, the sequence is TGTGCCAGCAGTGAGTTGGCTAGCGGTACAGATACGCAGTATTTT. Recombination linked TRBV25-1 to TRBJ2-3; 7 junctional bases match TRBD2. CDR1 and CDR2 (MGHDK, SYGVNS) derive from the germline V gene. Counted from cysteine to phenylalanine, this CDR3 has 15 amino acids. The retained sequence is limited to the CDR3, 45 bases, with the frame set at the first base. From V the trimming removes 3 bases and from J it removes 3 bases, while the gene matches leave 6 bases of the junction unaccounted for.